The 16 T cell receptor beta chains presented below share a single source sample, sequenced in a study of PD-L1 blockade in urothelial cancer. Sequencing used immunoSEQ multiplex PCR; TCRdb keeps in-frame clones, though not all of them. This table has about 44,000 clones, around 90% appearing once. Time point denoted: peripheral blood 6 weeks after treatment start. The starting material was PBMCs, obtained around atezolizumab (anti-PD-L1) treatment. These TCRs come from a man in his 70s with urothelial cancer.

In its sample, this clone was seen once. The J gene is TRBJ2-5, the V gene TRBV18, with no clear D. Trimming removed 3 bases at V and 5 bases at J, with 4 bases between. Germline V gene sequence: CDR1 KGHSH, CDR2 LQKENI. The CDR3 has 11 amino acids. The CDR3 loop is CASSPAETQYF. The CDR3 DNA reads as TGTGCCAGCTCACCGGCCGAGACCCAGTACTTC.

Remarks on this clone: One end of the junction is discordant with germline, which a read error may explain. The rearrangement uses TRBV19 and TRBJ2-1; 11 bases fit TRBD2. Germline CDR1 LNHDA, CDR2 SQIVND (reference sequence). The CDR3 loop spans 15 amino acids. The CDR3 nucleotides are TGTGCCAGTAGTATGACTAGCGGGAACTACAATGAGCAGCTCTTC. It is translated as CASSMTSGNYNEQLF.

The V gene is TRBV5-1, the J gene TRBJ2-1; D possibly corresponds to TRBD1 (5 bases). The V gene lost 1 base and the J gene lost 7 bases, with 15 bases spanning the gap. The germline V gene encodes CDR1 SGHRS and CDR2 YFSETQ. The CDR3 length is 15 residues. The CDR3: CASSLTDRDLNEQFF. The DNA of the CDR3 is TGCGCCAGCAGCTTGACCGACAGAGACCTGAATGAGCAGTTCTTC.

V gene TRBV7-3 combines with J gene TRBJ2-1; 9 nucleotides match TRBD2. This CDR3 contains 13 residues. Germline trimming cut 8 bases from V and 7 bases from J; bases unmatched to any gene: 6. Germline V gene lookup returns CDR1 SGHTA and CDR2 FQGTGA. CDR3 amino acids: CASGSGRTNEQFF. The CDR3 DNA follows: TGTGCCAGCGGAAGCGGGAGGACGAATGAGCAGTTCTTC.

The V gene is TRBV7-9, the J gene TRBJ2-2; 9 positions agree with TRBD2. V lost 4 bases, J lost 2 bases, and 11 bases stayed unmatched. This CDR3 has 18 residues. Germline lookup yields CDR1 SEHNR and CDR2 FQNEAQ (reference sequence). In DNA, the CDR3 is TGTGCCAGCAGCTCACCCCCCCCTAGCGGGGTAAACACCGGGGAGCTGTTTTTT. Amino acids: CASSSPPPSGVNTGELFF.

This chain uses TRBV21-1 with TRBJ2-5; the table calls TRBD1, which could not be checked here. TRBV21-1 is marked as a pseudogene. The CDR3 totals 15 residues. The CDR3 region has the DNA TGTGCCAGCACTAAAAACAGGGCGTACCAAGAGACCCAGTACTTC. Translation: CASTKNRAYQETQYF.

In this sample, this clone turned up once. The chain recombines TRBV4-1 with TRBJ2-5, with 7 nucleotides matching TRBD1. This CDR3 comprises 18 residues. The V gene end was trimmed by 0 bases and the J gene end by 3 bases; junction bases not matched to a gene: 13. The germline V gene encodes CDR1 MGHRA and CDR2 YSYEKL. Here the CDR3 DNA reads TGCGCCAGCAGCCAAGATTGGGAGACAGGGATCCTGGAAGAGACCCAGTACTTC. Encoded protein: CASSQDWETGILEETQYF.

This clone appeared a single time. The chain uses TRBV14 and TRBJ2-3, with D possibly matching TRBD2 (5 bases). The V gene lost 4 bases and the J gene lost 8 bases, with 10 bases spanning the gap. This CDR3 is 12 amino acids long. CDR1 and CDR2 (germline): SGHDN, FVKESK. The CDR3 spells CASSPLGVTQYF. The CDR3 DNA is TGTGCCAGCAGCCCCCTCGGGGTTACGCAGTATTTT.

The chain is built from TRBV5-5 and TRBJ1-1, with 7 bases lining up with TRBD1. V dropped 4 bases and J dropped 0; count of bases not matched to a gene: 6. CDR1 is SGHKS and CDR2 is YYEKEE in the germline V gene (reference sequence). The CDR3 is 15 amino acids. The CDR3 DNA is TGTGCCAGCAGCCCAACCGACAGGGTGAACACTGAAGCTTTCTTT. Residues: CASSPTDRVNTEAFF.

There are a few counts of this clone. The chain combines TRBV4-2 with TRBJ2-2, with D possibly matching TRBD2 (5 bases). CDR1 LGHNA and CDR2 YNFKEQ come from the germline V gene. Trimming cost V 7 bases and J 7 bases, with 19 bases left between them. The CDR3 runs to 15 residues. The CDR3 DNA reads TGTGCCAGCATCCCCGATCCTCGGGGAAACGGGGAGCTGTTTTTT. This gives the protein CASIPDPRGNGELFF.

This clone was seen just once. The chain recombines TRBV5-1 with TRBJ2-3; possible D gene TRBD2, 6 bases. Per germline, CDR1 SGHRS and CDR2 YFSETQ. The CDR3 runs to 17 residues. The germline V and J ends were trimmed by 4 bases and 4 bases, with 22 bases remaining between them. The CDR3 sequence is CASSIERNPGLPDTQYF. The CDR3 nucleotides read TGCGCCAGCAGCATTGAGCGTAACCCGGGACTCCCAGATACGCAGTATTTT. Looking up the rest from reference TRBV5-1 and TRBJ2-3 gives the full variable domain: KAGVTQTPRYLIKTRGQQVTLSCSPISGHRSVSWYQQTPGQGLQFLFEYFSETQRNKGNFPGRFSGRQFSNSRSEMNVSTLELGDSALYLCASSIERNPGLPDTQYFGPGTRLTVL.

The rearrangement uses TRBV4-1 and TRBJ2-3; 9 nucleotides align to TRBD1. V shed 0 bases, J shed 3 bases, and the junction held 4 bases outside the gene matches. The length of the CDR3 is 16 residues. Germline V gene sequence: CDR1 MGHRA, CDR2 YSYEKL. CDR3 protein: CASSQDGDRATDTQYF. The CDR3 DNA sequence: TGCGCCAGCAGCCAAGATGGGGACAGGGCGACAGATACGCAGTATTTT.

This clone turned up a few times. This sequence joins TRBV7-2 and TRBJ2-5; a weak D match, TRBD2 (5 bases). Germline CDR1 SGHTA, CDR2 FQGNSA. The ends were cut back, 4 bases at V and 5 bases at J, with 14 bases in the middle. This CDR3 contains 14 residues. The DNA for the CDR3 is TGTGCCAGCAGCTCTAGCCCAGGCGGGGAGACCCAGTACTTC. Translated: CASSSSPGGETQYF.

V usage is TRBV21-1 and J usage is TRBJ1-2; no check of the table's D call, TRBD1, against the DNA was made. TRBV21-1 has pseudogene status. CDR3 size: 18 residues. The CDR3 DNA reads as TGTGCCAGCAGCAATCAAGGAGGACAGGCCACCTCTAACTATGGCTACACCTTC. This sequence encodes CASSNQGGQATSNYGYTF.

The rearrangement joins TRBV10-1 to TRBJ1-5, with D unclear. The CDR3 totals 14 residues. Germline assignment: CDR1 WNHNN and CDR2 SYGVQD (reference sequence). Trimming took 2 bases from V and 4 from J, leaving 9 bases between them. This CDR3 reads CASSEGGPNQPQHF. The DNA for the CDR3 is TGCGCCAGCAGTGAGGGAGGCCCGAATCAGCCCCAGCATTTT.

The chain has TRBV11-2 and TRBJ2-1, with 8 positions matching TRBD1. The germline V gene has CDR1 SGHAT and CDR2 FQNNGV. This CDR3 has 15 residues. With V trimmed by 4 bases and J by 4 bases, 6 bases remained unmatched. Written as DNA, the CDR3 is TGTGCCAGCAGCTCGGCGGGACAGGTATACAATGAGCAGTTCTTC. It encodes CASSSAGQVYNEQFF.